This TCR beta chain was identified during a study of response to subunit inactivated influenza vaccine. TCRdb passed the RT-PCR reads through MiXCR, listing each CDR3 protein once. This repertoire shows approximately 490,000 distinct CDR3 sequences, roughly 7.6% found once; its top ten account for about an eighth. There are many counts of this clonotype. The antigen is undetermined. CDR3 length: 13 residues. CDR1 is DFQATT and CDR2 is SNEGSKA in the germline V gene (reference sequence). Trimming removed 6 bases at V and 3 bases at J, with 12 bases between. Study-wide results and limits: Researchers suggested that each seasonal influenza vaccination recruits few new T cells.

This sequence originates from a man aged 50 to 69 who received an inactivated influenza vaccine. This specimen consisted of PBMCs from blood, obtained about 23 months after vaccination. J is TRBJ1-5 and V is TRBV20-1, with D possibly matching TRBD1 (6 bases). CDR3 bases: TGCAGTGCAAGCCGGGACAACAATCAGCCCCAGCATTTT. Translation: CSASRDNNQPQHF.